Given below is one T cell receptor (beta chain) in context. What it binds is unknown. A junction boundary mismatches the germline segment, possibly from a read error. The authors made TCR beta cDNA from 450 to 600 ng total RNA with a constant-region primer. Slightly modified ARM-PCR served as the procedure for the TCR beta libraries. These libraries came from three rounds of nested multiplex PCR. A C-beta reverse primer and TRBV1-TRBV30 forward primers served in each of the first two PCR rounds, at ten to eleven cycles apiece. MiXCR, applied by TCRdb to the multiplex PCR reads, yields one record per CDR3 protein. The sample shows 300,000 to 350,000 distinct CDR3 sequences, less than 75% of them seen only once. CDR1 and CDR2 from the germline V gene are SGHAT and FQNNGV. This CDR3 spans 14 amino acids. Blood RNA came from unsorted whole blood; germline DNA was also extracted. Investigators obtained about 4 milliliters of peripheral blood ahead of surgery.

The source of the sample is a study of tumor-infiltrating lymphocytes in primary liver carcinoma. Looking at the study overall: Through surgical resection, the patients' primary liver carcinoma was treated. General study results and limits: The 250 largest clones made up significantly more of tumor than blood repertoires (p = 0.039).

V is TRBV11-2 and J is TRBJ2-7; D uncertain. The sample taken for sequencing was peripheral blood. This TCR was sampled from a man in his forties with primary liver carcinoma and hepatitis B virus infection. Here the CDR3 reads CASSLNASSYEQYF. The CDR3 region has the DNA TGCGCCAGCAGCTTAAATGCAAGCTCCTACGAGCAGTACTTC.